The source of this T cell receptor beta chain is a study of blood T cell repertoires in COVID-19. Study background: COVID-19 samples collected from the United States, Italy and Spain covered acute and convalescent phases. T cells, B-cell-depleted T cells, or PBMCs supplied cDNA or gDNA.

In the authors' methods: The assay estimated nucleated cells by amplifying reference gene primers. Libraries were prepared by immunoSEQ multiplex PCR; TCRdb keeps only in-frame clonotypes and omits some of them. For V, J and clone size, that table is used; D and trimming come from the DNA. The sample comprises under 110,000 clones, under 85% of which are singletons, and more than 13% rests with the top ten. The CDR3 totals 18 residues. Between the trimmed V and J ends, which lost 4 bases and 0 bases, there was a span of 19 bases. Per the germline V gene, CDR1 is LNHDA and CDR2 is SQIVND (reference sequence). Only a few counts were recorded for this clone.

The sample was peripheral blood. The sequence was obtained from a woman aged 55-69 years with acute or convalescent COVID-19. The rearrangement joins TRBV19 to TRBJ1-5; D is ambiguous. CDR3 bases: TGTGCCAGTAGTAGGCTGGGCAACGACGGCAATAGCAATCAGCCCCAGCATTTT. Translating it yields CASSRLGNDGNSNQPQHF.